This T cell receptor (beta chain) emerged from a study of blood T cell repertoires in COVID-19. Measured with immunoSEQ multiplex PCR; TCRdb has only the in-frame clones, and not every one. This table has 210,000 or so clones, under 90% appearing once. CDR1 is SGHRS, CDR2 YFSETQ, per germline. The CDR3 spans 14 residues. V was trimmed by 7 bases and J by 1 base, leaving 14 bases between them. The sample was PBMCs or T cells enriched from blood (not recorded which). The chain has TRBV5-1 and TRBJ1-1, with D unclear. The TCR originated in a woman between 50 and 59 years old who had been exposed to COVID-19. The CDR3 loop reads CASRINSGNTEAFF. The CDR3 DNA is TGCGCCAGCCGTATAAACTCAGGGAACACTGAAGCTTTCTTT.